The clone carrying this T cell receptor (beta chain) was picked up many times. PCR was performed a second time for 7 to 11 cycles using a sample-barcoded 5' primer and a J-beta primer mix. TCRdb reanalysed the 5' RACE reads using MiXCR and keeps one entry per CDR3 protein. The sample has approximately 810,000 distinct CDR3 sequences, under 35% seen once. The sample comes from a study of blood T cells in healthy people across ages. CDR1 and CDR2 from the germline V gene are MNHEY and SVGAGI. Trimming left V 7 bases short and J 4 bases short, with 13 bases between. The CDR3 sequence is 14 residues long.

This receptor was identified in a woman aged 80 or older in good health. The chain recombines TRBV6-5 with TRBJ1-4; D is uncertain. Sequenced sample: blood. The CDR3 reads CASTLRRDNEKLFF. As DNA, the CDR3 is TGTGCCAGCACCCTGCGGAGGGATAATGAAAAACTGTTTTTT.